What follows describes a single T cell receptor beta chain. This CDR3 is 16 amino acids long. The germline CDR1 and CDR2 sequences are SGHVS and FQNEAQ. Trimming removed 2 bases from V and 8 bases from J; junction bases left unmatched: 10. This record comes from a study of shared T cell receptors in the human thymus. Measured with immunoSEQ multiplex PCR; TCRdb has only the in-frame clones, and not every one. The data hold some 700,000 clones, with more than 75% observed a single time. The sample was also linked to a second study, of human thymus T cells.

This sequence originates from a boy in the first two years of life with a congenital heart defect. The source material was thymocytes. The chain employs TRBV7-8 and TRBJ2-1, with TRBD2 matching over 9 bases. This CDR3 reads CASSLSASGIGDEQFF. The CDR3 DNA reads TGTGCCAGCAGCTTAAGCGCTAGCGGGATAGGGGATGAGCAGTTCTTC.